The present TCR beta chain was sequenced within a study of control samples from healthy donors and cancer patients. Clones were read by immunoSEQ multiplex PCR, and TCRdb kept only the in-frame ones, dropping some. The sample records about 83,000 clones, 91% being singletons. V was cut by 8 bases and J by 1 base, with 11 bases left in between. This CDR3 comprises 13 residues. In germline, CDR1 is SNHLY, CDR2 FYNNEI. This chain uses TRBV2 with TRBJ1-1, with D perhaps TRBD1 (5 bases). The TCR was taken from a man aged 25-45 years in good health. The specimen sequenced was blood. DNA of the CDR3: TGTGCCAGCGCCTCGAGGGGGAACACTGAAGCTTTCTTT. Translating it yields CASASRGNTEAFF.